These 22 T cell receptor beta chains were all obtained from the same sample, sequenced in a study of blood T cell repertoires in COVID-19. The protocol was immunoSEQ multiplex PCR, while the TCRdb copy is restricted to in-frame clones and leaves out a portion. The sample contains over 300,000 clones, 65% to 90% of which appear only once. Sequencing used PBMCs or T cells enriched from blood (not recorded which). These TCRs come from a woman between 18 and 29 years old who had recovered from COVID-19.

The genes are TRBV28 and TRBJ2-1; 9 bases align to TRBD2. The J segment lost 2 bases and the V segment lost 6 bases, leaving 14 bases of the junction unmatched. The CDR3 runs to 18 residues. The germline CDR1 and CDR2 sequences are MDHEN and SYDVKM. The CDR3 DNA is TGTGCCAGCAGGAAGGGGTATGGCGGGAGGGGGACCTACAATGAGCAGTTCTTC. As protein: CASRKGYGGRGTYNEQFF.

The V and J genes are TRBV19 and TRBJ1-5; 10 nucleotides agree with TRBD1. V shed 7 bases, J shed 0 bases, and the junction held 6 bases outside the gene matches. The CDR3 has 16 residues. Germline lookup yields CDR1 LNHDA and CDR2 SQIVND (reference sequence). The CDR3 bases are TGTGCCAGTACCGGGACAGGGGTATATAGCAATCAGCCCCAGCATTTT. As protein: CASTGTGVYSNQPQHF.

This chain uses TRBV5-1 with TRBJ1-2; no definite D call. There are 15 residues in the CDR3. V was trimmed by 4 bases and J by 2 bases, leaving 15 bases between them. Germline V CDR1 and CDR2: SGHRS, YFSETQ. The DNA of the CDR3 is TGCGCCAGCAGCCCCGGGAGGCTGATCAACTATGGCTACACCTTC. Translating it yields CASSPGRLINYGYTF.

The CDR3 DNA reads TGTGCCAGCAGCGGACTAGCGGCATACGAGCAGTACTTC. Protein product: CASSGLAAYEQYF. V gene TRBV6-5 combines with J gene TRBJ2-7; 10 positions match TRBD2. CDR3 length equals 13 residues. J was trimmed by 4 bases and V by 6 bases; bases with no gene match: 3. From germline, CDR1 is MNHEY and CDR2 SVGAGI.

This chain uses TRBV4-1 with TRBJ1-2; 7 positions agree with TRBD1. The CDR3 length is 14 residues. CDR1 is MGHRA, CDR2 YSYEKL, per germline. Trimming at V came to 3 bases and at J to 2 bases, leaving 3 bases not matched to a gene. CDR3 DNA sequence: TGCGCCAGCAGCCACCAGACAGGGAACTATGGCTACACCTTC. Translating gives CASSHQTGNYGYTF.

CDR3 in amino acids: CASSKGDRGDTGELFF. The CDR3 DNA is TGTGCCAGCAGCAAGGGGGACAGGGGGGACACCGGGGAGCTGTTTTTT. The gene calls are TRBV21-1 and TRBJ2-2; TRBD1, the D gene given by the table, was not confirmed from the DNA. TRBV21-1 constitutes a pseudogene. The length of the CDR3 is 16 residues.

The gene calls are TRBV15 and TRBJ1-6; 7 positions match TRBD1. Germline values: CDR1 LNHNV, CDR2 YYDKDF (reference sequence). V trimming: 1 base; J trimming: 7 bases; junction bases outside the gene matches: 13. This CDR3 region has 18 residues. The DNA of the CDR3 is TGTGCCACCAGCAGAGGTTCGGTTCCGACAGGGCGGAATTCACCCCTCCACTTT. It translates to CATSRGSVPTGRNSPLHF. Looking up the rest from reference TRBV15 and TRBJ1-6 gives the full variable domain: DAMVIQNPRYQVTQFGKPVTLSCSQTLNHNVMYWYQQKSSQAPKLLFHYYDKDFNNEADTPDNFQSRRPNTSFCFLDIRSPGLGDTAMYLCATSRGSVPTGRNSPLHFGNGTRLTVT.

The V call is TRBV15, the J call TRBJ2-7; a weak D match, TRBD1 (6 bases). The CDR3 has 16 residues. V was shortened by 0 bases and J by 5 bases, with 17 bases between the two germline ends. From germline, CDR1 is LNHNV and CDR2 YYDKDF (reference sequence). CDR3 sequence reads: CATSRDQIGAGDEQYF. As DNA, the CDR3 is TGTGCCACCAGCAGAGATCAAATTGGGGCAGGGGACGAGCAGTACTTC.

The J gene is TRBJ2-2, the V gene TRBV19; TRBD1 is a possible D gene (6 bases). There are 15 residues in the CDR3. CDR1 and CDR2 (germline): LNHDA, SQIVND (reference sequence). The V gene lost 6 bases and the J gene lost 9 bases, with 20 bases spanning the gap. The CDR3 region is CASSGTRRVPRELFF. CDR3 in DNA: TGTGCCAGTAGCGGGACAAGACGGGTACCTAGGGAGCTGTTTTTT.

This clone was found a few times. The gene calls are TRBV24-1 and TRBJ2-5; D perhaps matches TRBD1 (6 bases). The ends were cut back, 6 bases at V and 2 bases at J, with 9 bases in the middle. The CDR3 totals 13 residues. Germline loops: CDR1 KGHDR, CDR2 SFDVKD. CDR3 sequence reads: CATSPTGQETQYF. As DNA, the CDR3 is TGTGCCACCAGTCCCACAGGGCAAGAGACCCAGTACTTC.

The chain has TRBV12-2 and TRBJ1-6; the table names TRBD1, a call not compared with the DNA. TRBV12-2 is a pseudogene locus. This CDR3 comprises 17 residues. Here the CDR3 DNA reads TGTGCAAGTCGCTCAGGGGAAGGACGGTCCTATAATTCACCCCTCCACTTT. Protein sequence: CASRSGEGRSYNSPLHF.

CDR3 amino acids: CASSQTTGFHEKLFF. CDR3 coding DNA: TGTGCCAGCAGCCAAACGACAGGGTTCCATGAAAAACTGTTTTTT. This sequence joins TRBV7-9 and TRBJ1-4; 7 positions agree with TRBD1. The CDR3 runs to 15 residues. V trimming: 5 bases; J trimming: 6 bases; junction bases outside the gene matches: 9. Germline V gene lookup returns CDR1 SEHNR and CDR2 FQNEAQ (reference sequence). The full variable domain, its missing parts supplied by reference TRBV7-9 and TRBJ1-4, is DTGVSQNPRHKITKRGQNVTFRCDPISEHNRLYWYRQTLGQGPEFLTYFQNEAQLEKSRLLSDRFSAERPKGSFSTLEIQRTEQGDSAMYLCASSQTTGFHEKLFFGSGTQLSVL.

The chain uses TRBV24-1 and TRBJ1-5, with D possibly being TRBD1 (5 bases). The CDR3 covers 14 residues. CDR1 is KGHDR, CDR2 SFDVKD, per germline. V was shortened by 2 bases and J by 6 bases, with 10 bases between the two germline ends. This chain's CDR3 is CATSDSGSPQPQHF. The CDR3 DNA reads as TGTGCCACCAGTGATTCAGGGTCCCCTCAGCCCCAGCATTTT.

This chain links TRBV7-9 with TRBJ1-1; D call uncertain. Germline V lookup: CDR1 SEHNR, CDR2 FQNEAQ (reference sequence). The V end was cut by 5 bases, the J end by 0 bases, with 10 bases between. This CDR3 is 14 amino acids long. This CDR3 is CASSAQSMNTEAFF. Written as DNA, the CDR3 is TGTGCCAGCAGCGCACAAAGTATGAACACTGAAGCTTTCTTT.

The chain joins TRBV28 to TRBJ1-3; D may be TRBD1 (6 bases). The CDR3 sequence is 18 residues long. V lost 5 bases to trimming and J lost 0 bases, with 20 bases between them. Germline CDR1 and CDR2: MDHEN and SYDVKM. CDR3 nucleotides: TGTGCCAGCAGTACTCCTGGGGGGGGCGGGTTCTCTGGAAACACCATATATTTT. Its protein product is CASSTPGGGGFSGNTIYF.

The chain is built from TRBV19 and TRBJ1-1; possible D gene TRBD1, 6 bases. CDR1 is LNHDA and CDR2 is SQIVND in the germline V gene (reference sequence). Trimming pared 7 bases from V and 0 bases from J, leaving 24 bases between. The CDR3 is made up of 18 amino acids. The CDR3: CASTGQLGVPRLNTEAFF. The CDR3 DNA is TGTGCCAGTACGGGACAACTGGGTGTCCCACGGTTGAACACTGAAGCTTTCTTT.

The CDR3 bases are TGCGCCAGCAGCCAGTTCGGGACAGGTAACAATCAGCCCCAGCATTTT. This translates into CASSQFGTGNNQPQHF. The chain is built from TRBV4-1 and TRBJ1-5; 8 bases map to TRBD1. The germline gives CDR1 MGHRA, CDR2 YSYEKL. After removal of 3 bases from V and 3 bases from J, the junction contained 7 bases not matched to a gene. The CDR3 contains 16 residues.

The chain employs TRBV6-5 and TRBJ1-1; tentative D call: TRBD1 (6 bases). This CDR3 contains 14 residues. Looked up from germline, CDR1 is MNHEY and CDR2 is SVGAGI. V lost 0 bases and J 6 bases, leaving 11 bases between the germline ends. As DNA, the CDR3 is TGTGCCAGCAGTTACTCGGGGGGGGCGGCTGAAGCTTTCTTT. It specifies CASSYSGGAAEAFF.

The rearrangement uses TRBV11-2 and TRBJ2-4, with a possible D match to TRBD2 (6 bases). With 3 bases removed from V and 2 bases from J, the gap between germline ends came to 14 bases. Germline CDR1 and CDR2: SGHAT and FQNNGV. The CDR3 spans 16 residues. CDR3 nucleotides: TGTGCCAGCAGCTTGGTTAGCGGAGACACCAAAAACATTCAGTACTTC. It translates to CASSLVSGDTKNIQYF.

The chain joins TRBV7-9 to TRBJ1-1, with no clear D. CDR1 is SEHNR, CDR2 FQNEAQ, per germline (reference sequence). This CDR3 has 14 residues. V was trimmed by 1 base and J by 7 bases, leaving 13 bases between them. This CDR3 is CASSLGAGTSEAFF. The CDR3 DNA is TGTGCCAGCAGCTTAGGGGCTGGCACCAGTGAAGCTTTCTTT.

This sequence joins TRBV27 and TRBJ2-1; D remains unclear. There are 13 residues in the CDR3. Trimming shortened V by 7 bases and J by 2 bases, and 9 bases separated the two germline ends. CDR1 is MNHEY and CDR2 is SMNVEV in the germline V gene (reference sequence). The CDR3 nucleotides read TGTGCCAGCAAGAGAGGTGCCTACAATGAGCAGTTCTTC. Translation gives CASKRGAYNEQFF.

This rearrangement joins TRBV6-5 to TRBJ2-7, with a tentative D call TRBD2 (7 bases). V was shortened by 4 bases and J by 3 bases, with 13 bases between the two germline ends. The CDR3 is made up of 14 amino acids. Germline V gives CDR1 MNHEY, CDR2 SVGAGI. CDR3 in amino acids: CASSSGEGDYEQYF. Written as DNA, the CDR3 is TGTGCCAGCAGTTCGGGGGAGGGGGACTACGAGCAGTACTTC.